This T cell receptor beta chain was identified during a study of identical twins. Whole-study results and caveats: Twin-shared out-of-frame alpha sequences were enriched for low generation probability. Models, which agreed with sharing between unrelated individuals, nonetheless underestimated the out-of-frame TCR alpha sharing seen in monozygotic twins.

With template switching, a universal primer site was added, and the cDNA carried unique molecular identifiers. TCRdb ran MiXCR on the 5' RACE reads and lists one entry per CDR3 protein. The repertoire includes 450,000 to 650,000 distinct CDR3 sequences, roughly 15% of them detected once, and around 0.48% sits in the top ten. Donors were all healthy Caucasians. There are many counts of this clonotype. Its antigen is not known. V gave up 10 bases and J gave up 2 bases, with 15 bases separating them. This CDR3 spans 13 amino acids. These data were likewise used in another study, on yellow fever vaccine responses in identical twins.

This sequence joins TRBV12-3 or TRBV12-4 and TRBJ2-7; either TRBD1 or TRBD2 may fit D (5 bases each). The TCR comes from a woman in her late teens or twenties in good health. The source material was CD4+ T cells sorted from blood. CDR3 residues: CATSRDGPYEQYF. CDR3 DNA: TGTGCCACCTCCCGGGACGGACCCTACGAGCAGTACTTC.